This T cell receptor (beta chain) was sequenced in a study of cytomegalovirus exposure and HLA in healthy donors. Broader study findings: As was reported, the classifier diagnosed cytomegalovirus status with high specificity and sensitivity. In the 130 or so validation repertoires, a later analysis found that first-cohort TCR clusters tended to co-occur.

Some clones are missing from TCRdb's copy, which holds only in-frame ones; the method was immunoSEQ multiplex PCR. Among about 82,000 clones listed, around 92% were seen once. This CDR3 spans 15 amino acids. The germline CDR1 and CDR2 sequences are LNHDA and SQIVND (reference sequence). Trimming cost V 7 bases and J 1 base, with 16 bases left between them. This clone was seen more than once but under ten times. Its cognate antigen is unknown. This clonotype originated in a man aged 18 to 29 in good health and CMV-seronegative. The sequencing input was PBMCs. The chain is built from TRBV19 and TRBJ1-2, with D tentatively TRBD1 (6 bases). The CDR3 loop is CASTNWGPINYGYTF. CDR3 coding DNA: TGTGCCAGTACTAACTGGGGGCCCATTAACTATGGCTACACCTTC.